This T cell receptor (beta chain) was profiled in a study of cytomegalovirus exposure and HLA in healthy donors. Overall study findings and caveats: The classifier, whose performance was assessed in both the original and validation cohorts, reportedly diagnosed cytomegalovirus status with high specificity and sensitivity. Within the 100 to 150 validation repertoires, first-cohort TCR clusters tended to co-occur, according to a later analysis.

Produced via immunoSEQ multiplex PCR; TCRdb's table is partial and in-frame only. Here the sample spans roughly 150,000 clones, about 85% being singletons. The CDR3 has 13 residues. V lost 2 bases, J lost 8 bases, and 5 bases stayed unmatched. Germline V lookup: CDR1 MNHEY, CDR2 SVGAGI. About this clone itself: Its antigen remains unidentified.

The source is a man younger than 40 in good health and CMV-seropositive. Sequencing input: PBMCs. This rearrangement joins TRBV6-5 to TRBJ1-2, with 7 bases fitting TRBD1. The CDR3 DNA follows: TGTGCCAGCAGTTACAACAGGGGTAGGGGCTACACCTTC. Translating it yields CASSYNRGRGYTF.